Below are 26 T cell receptor beta chains sequenced from a single sample in a study of identical twins. One entry per CDR3 protein, called by TCRdb with MiXCR from the 5' RACE reads. The table records around 1.7 million distinct CDR3 sequences, about 32% of them present only once. Sequencing used cord blood. These receptors were obtained from a newborn girl in good health.

This clonotype has only a few counts. This chain connects TRBV20-1 to TRBJ2-3; 10 positions agree with TRBD1. The length of the CDR3 is 15 residues. Looked up from germline, CDR1 is DFQATT and CDR2 is SNEGSKA (reference sequence). V was clipped by 3 bases and J by 2 bases; unmatched bases: 5. As DNA, the CDR3 is TGCAGTGCTAGCGTCGGGACAGGGGCCACAGATACGCAGTATTTT. Translation gives CSASVGTGATDTQYF.

The chain couples TRBV11-2 to TRBJ2-7; D might be TRBD2 (7 bases). This CDR3 contains 16 residues. V was clipped by 1 base and J by 2 bases, with 15 bases between them. CDR1 and CDR2 from the germline V gene are SGHAT and FQNNGV. CDR3 DNA sequence: TGTGCCAGCAGCTTAGTTAAAGGGGGGGTTGCCTACGAGCAGTACTTC. Protein sequence: CASSLVKGGVAYEQYF.

CDR3 sequence reads: CASSLRGLVNGEQFF. Here the CDR3 DNA reads TGTGCCAGCAGTTTGCGGGGACTAGTTAACGGTGAGCAGTTCTTC. The V call is TRBV28, the J call TRBJ2-1; 8 bases line up with TRBD2. Germline values: CDR1 MDHEN, CDR2 SYDVKM. V shed 3 bases and J 9 bases; nucleotides not matched to a gene: 10. CDR3 length: 15 amino acids. Full variable domain (missing parts from reference TRBV28 and TRBJ2-1): DVKVTQSSRYLVKRTGEKVFLECVQDMDHENMFWYRQDPGLGLRLIYFSYDVKMKEKGDIPEGYSVSREKKERFSLILESASTNQTSMYLCASSLRGLVNGEQFFGPGTRLTVL.

The J gene is TRBJ2-5, the V gene TRBV30, with D perhaps matching TRBD2 (6 bases). Germline assignment: CDR1 GTSNPN and CDR2 SVGIG (reference sequence). This CDR3 contains 13 residues. V lost 0 bases to trimming and J lost 4 bases, with 9 bases between them. Here the CDR3 DNA reads TGTGCCTGGAGTGTAGGAGCGGGAGAGACCCAGTACTTC. Translating gives CAWSVGAGETQYF.

This clonotype was detected a few times. The V gene is TRBV6-6, the J gene TRBJ2-2, with TRBD2 as a possible D gene (6 bases). V gave up 6 bases and J gave up 3 bases, with 17 bases separating them. CDR1 and CDR2 from the germline V gene are MNHNY and SVGAGI (reference sequence). The CDR3 covers 16 residues. CDR3: CASSPIGTRYTGELFF. DNA of the CDR3: TGTGCCAGCAGCCCAATCGGGACTCGTTACACCGGGGAGCTGTTTTTT.

This clonotype was recorded a few times. The chain carries TRBV7-6 and TRBJ1-4, with no clear D. This CDR3 has 15 amino acids. V lost 1 base and J lost 0, with 6 bases in between. Per germline, CDR1 SGHVS and CDR2 FNYEAQ. The CDR3 here is CASSLETATNEKLFF. The CDR3, as DNA: TGTGCCAGCAGCTTAGAAACAGCAACTAATGAAAAACTGTTTTTT.

This clonotype was detected many times. CDR3 amino acids: CASSQVSGTGTFYEQYF. CDR3 DNA: TGTGCCAGCAGCCAAGTTTCCGGGACAGGGACTTTCTACGAGCAGTACTTC. The chain carries TRBV4-2 and TRBJ2-7, with 9 bases aligning to TRBD1. Germline CDR1 is LGHNA and CDR2 is YNFKEQ. The CDR3 totals 17 residues. V shed 1 base and J 3 bases; nucleotides not matched to a gene: 10.

This clonotype was seen a handful of times. V and J are TRBV24-1 and TRBJ2-3; unclear D gene. This CDR3 contains 15 residues. The ends were cut back, 2 bases at V and 4 bases at J, with 12 bases in the middle. Germline CDR1 reads KGHDR; CDR2 reads SFDVKD. CDR3 nucleotide sequence: TGTGCCACCAGTGATTCCCCTCCTAGACCAGATACGCAGTATTTT. As protein: CATSDSPPRPDTQYF.

This clonotype was picked up a small number of times. The chain employs TRBV29-1 and TRBJ2-2, with D possibly TRBD1 on 6 matching bases. Trimming pared 7 bases from V and 5 bases from J, leaving 11 bases between. This CDR3 contains 12 residues. The germline CDR1 and CDR2 sequences are SQVTM and ANQGSEA. DNA of the CDR3: TGCAGCGCCCTCACAGGGACCGGGGAGCTGTTTTTT. Amino acid sequence: CSALTGTGELFF.

The V gene is TRBV7-9, the J gene TRBJ2-3; TRBD1 is a possible D gene (7 bases). The CDR3 contains 13 residues. Trimming removed 10 bases at V and 7 bases at J, with 18 bases between. From germline, CDR1 is SEHNR and CDR2 FQNEAQ (reference sequence). The CDR3 here is CATRDSQENTQYF. In DNA, the CDR3 is TGTGCCACGCGGGACAGCCAGGAAAATACGCAGTATTTT.

The gene calls are TRBV19 and TRBJ1-5, with 7 bases matching TRBD1. The CDR3 has 15 residues. J gave up 4 bases and V 1 base, and 4 bases lay outside the gene matches. CDR1 is LNHDA, CDR2 SQIVND, per germline (reference sequence). The CDR3 coding sequence is TGTGCCAGTAGTATAGGGCCGACAGGGAATCAGCCCCAGCATTTT. Translating it yields CASSIGPTGNQPQHF.

This clonotype was counted many times. The chain combines TRBV12-3 or TRBV12-4 with TRBJ2-3; D gene ambiguous. The CDR3 contains 14 residues. Trimming took 6 bases from V and 5 from J, leaving 15 bases between them. CDR3 DNA: TGTGCCAGCAGACTTAGTGGGAAGCGAGATACGCAGTATTTT. It specifies CASRLSGKRDTQYF.

The rearrangement joins TRBV20-1 to TRBJ1-2; D not certain. Trimming cost V 3 bases and J 4 bases, with 12 bases left between them. CDR3 length: 13 amino acids. Germline CDR1 reads DFQATT; CDR2 reads SNEGSKA (reference sequence). This chain's CDR3 is CSARDLSPYGYTF. As DNA, the CDR3 is TGCAGTGCTAGGGACCTGTCACCCTATGGCTACACCTTC.

The J gene is TRBJ1-5, the V gene TRBV28; 8 bases fit TRBD1. Germline CDR1 is MDHEN and CDR2 is SYDVKM. The CDR3 is 16 residues long. With V trimmed by 8 bases and J by 1 base, 10 bases remained unmatched. Here the CDR3 reads CASLGQALPSNQPQHF. DNA of the CDR3: TGTGCCAGCCTGGGACAGGCCCTCCCAAGCAATCAGCCCCAGCATTTT.

There are many counts of this clonotype. The CDR3, as DNA: TGTGCCAGCAGTTTGGCAAGGCAAGAGACCCAGTACTTC. Residues: CASSLARQETQYF. The V and J genes are TRBV7-2 and TRBJ2-5; D is ambiguous. The germline V and J ends were trimmed by 6 bases and 2 bases, with 10 bases remaining between them. The CDR3 spans 13 residues. The germline gives CDR1 SGHTA, CDR2 FQGNSA.

Ten or more counts support this clonotype. J is TRBJ2-7 and V is TRBV4-1, with 10 bases lining up with TRBD2. The junction had 5 bases not matched to a gene; V was cut back by 4 bases and J by 2 bases. In germline, CDR1 is MGHRA, CDR2 YSYEKL. The CDR3 is 15 amino acids. CDR3 protein: CASSPSSGRPYEQYF. Here the CDR3 DNA reads TGCGCCAGCAGCCCCTCTAGCGGGAGACCCTACGAGCAGTACTTC.

DNA for the CDR3: TGTGCCAGCACCCAAGATCGGTCCGAGACCCAGTACTTC. Encoded protein: CASTQDRSETQYF. The gene calls are TRBV12-3 or TRBV12-4 and TRBJ2-5; no clear D. The CDR3 extends over 13 amino acids. Between the trimmed V and J ends, which lost 7 bases and 5 bases, there was a span of 14 bases.

The rearrangement links TRBV28 to TRBJ2-5; TRBD1 agrees at 9 bases. The V gene's germline CDR1 is MDHEN and CDR2 SYDVKM. The CDR3 loop spans 17 amino acids. With 4 bases clipped from V and 5 bases from J, the junction kept 14 bases outside the gene matches. The CDR3 loop is CASSSLDSTGGLETQYF. CDR3 nucleotides: TGTGCCAGCAGTTCATTAGACTCCACAGGGGGCCTCGAGACCCAGTACTTC.

This clonotype was detected a few times. The chain carries TRBV6-1 and TRBJ2-7; D remains unclear. The CDR3 covers 13 residues. The germline gives CDR1 MNHNS, CDR2 SASEGT. V lost 8 bases and J lost 2, with 13 bases in between. The CDR3 is CASFPGEPYEQYF. CDR3 nucleotides: TGTGCCAGCTTTCCAGGAGAACCCTACGAGCAGTACTTC.

This chain uses TRBV4-2 with TRBJ2-3, with 10 bases fitting TRBD2. Germline lookup yields CDR1 LGHNA and CDR2 YNFKEQ. The J segment lost 0 bases and the V segment lost 4 bases, leaving 4 bases of the junction unmatched. The CDR3 has 16 residues. DNA of the CDR3: TGTGCCAGCAGCCCAACTAGCGGGGAGAGCACAGATACGCAGTATTTT. Its translation: CASSPTSGESTDTQYF.

CDR3 nucleotide sequence: TGTGCCAGCATCAAAGCGGGAGGGGGTTACGAGCAGTACTTC. It specifies CASIKAGGGYEQYF. The V and J genes are TRBV6-1 and TRBJ2-4; 10 positions agree with TRBD2. The closer fit of TRBJ2-7 to the DNA end suggests the J call may be wrong. Germline-derived CDR1 and CDR2 are MNHNS and SASEGT. This CDR3 is built from 14 residues.

This clonotype was found many times. The rearrangement joins TRBV2 to TRBJ2-3, with 14 nucleotides matching TRBD2. V trimming: 1 base; J trimming: 3 bases; junction bases outside the gene matches: 0. The CDR3 loop spans 16 amino acids. Germline V CDR1 and CDR2: SNHLY, FYNNEI. CDR3 sequence reads: CASSEGLAGGTDTQYF. For the CDR3, the DNA is TGTGCCAGCAGTGAAGGACTAGCGGGAGGGACAGATACGCAGTATTTT.

The sample holds a few counts of this clonotype. The chain employs TRBV15 and TRBJ2-5; D ambiguous. CDR1 LNHNV and CDR2 YYDKDF come from the germline V gene (reference sequence). With 0 bases removed from V and 1 base from J, the gap between germline ends came to 9 bases. The CDR3 is made up of 15 amino acids. The CDR3 sequence is CATSRDGPLQETQYF. The CDR3 bases are TGTGCCACCAGCAGAGATGGGCCACTCCAAGAGACCCAGTACTTC.

The chain couples TRBV12-3 or TRBV12-4 to TRBJ2-1; D not certain. The J call may be mistaken, given a closer DNA end match to TRBJ2-7. The CDR3 length is 15 residues. In DNA form, the CDR3 reads TGTGCCAGCAGTTTCTCCCGGTACTCCTACAATGAGCAGTACTTC. It translates to CASSFSRYSYNEQYF.

This clonotype appeared many times. The genes are TRBV6-5 and TRBJ2-4; 9 nucleotides agree with TRBD1. Germline V gives CDR1 MNHEY, CDR2 SVGAGI. This CDR3 region has 15 residues. The trim removed 0 bases at V and 3 bases at J, leaving 0 bases unmatched. The CDR3 sequence: CASSYSTGGKNIQYF. CDR3 nucleotides: TGTGCCAGCAGTTACTCGACAGGGGGCAAAAACATTCAGTACTTC.

There are a few counts of this clonotype. The gene calls are TRBV5-1 and TRBJ1-1; D is ambiguous. The CDR3 has 13 amino acids. Germline-derived CDR1 and CDR2 are SGHRS and YFSETQ. V lost 0 bases, J lost 3 bases, and 6 bases lay in between. As DNA, the CDR3 is TGCGCCAGCAGCTTGGCCAGTGACACTGAAGCTTTCTTT. Its protein product is CASSLASDTEAFF. Full variable domain (missing parts from reference TRBV5-1 and TRBJ1-1): KAGVTQTPRYLIKTRGQQVTLSCSPISGHRSVSWYQQTPGQGLQFLFEYFSETQRNKGNFPGRFSGRQFSNSRSEMNVSTLELGDSALYLCASSLASDTEAFFGQGTRLTVV.